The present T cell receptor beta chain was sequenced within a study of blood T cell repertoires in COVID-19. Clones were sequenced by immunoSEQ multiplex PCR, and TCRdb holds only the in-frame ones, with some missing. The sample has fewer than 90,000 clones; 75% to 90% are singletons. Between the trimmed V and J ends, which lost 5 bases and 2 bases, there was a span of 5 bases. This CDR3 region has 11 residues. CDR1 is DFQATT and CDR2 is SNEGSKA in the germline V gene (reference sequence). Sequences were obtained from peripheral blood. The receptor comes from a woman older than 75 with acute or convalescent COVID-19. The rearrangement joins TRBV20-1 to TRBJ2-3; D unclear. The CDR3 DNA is TGCAGTGCTTCGGTCACAGATACGCAGTATTTT. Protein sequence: CSASVTDTQYF.